This T cell receptor beta chain appears in the sequencing data of a study of T cells after yellow fever vaccination. The wider study: With SMART-Seq v4 Ultra Low Input, the fractions containing low cell numbers were prepared.

Notes on the study in general: A secondary response was less intense yet reached its peak sooner, at day 5 versus 15. The booster saw the reappearance of most primary-vaccination clones (roughly 95% CD4, 88% CD8).

A single record per CDR3 protein comes from TCRdb applying MiXCR to the 5' RACE reads. This table holds a few hundred thousand distinct CDR3 sequences, under 14% found once. A note on this clonotype: The antigen remains undetermined.

V trimming: 5 bases; J trimming: 4 bases; junction bases outside the gene matches: 10. Germline V gene data show CDR1 as DFQATT and CDR2 as SNEGSKA (reference sequence). The CDR3 is 14 amino acids. The gene calls are TRBV20-1 and TRBJ1-1, with 7 positions matching TRBD1. The receptor was derived from a man between 18 and 35 years old who received the YFV17D yellow fever vaccine. The sequences come from PBMCs, collected on the day of the first yellow fever vaccination. Here the CDR3 DNA reads TGCAGTGCTCCAGAGGGAGGGGGCCGCACTGAAGCTTTCTTT. As protein: CSAPEGGGRTEAFF.